Listed below are T cell receptor beta chains from one sample, sequenced in a study of blood T cell repertoires in COVID-19. The data were produced by immunoSEQ multiplex PCR, yet TCRdb's version contains in-frame clones alone and is incomplete. The sample includes hundreds of thousands of clones, around 90% of them seen just once. Sequenced sample: peripheral blood. Receptor source: a human donor in a cohort sampled during active COVID-19. The CDR3 runs from the conserved cysteine through the conserved F or W. The order of the fields is clone size, D gene, V gene, J gene, CDR3 protein, CDR3 DNA. D genes are given only for firm matches. Clone size is not always given. Where it is, it says once, few, many or a class for expanded clones.

-	TRBD2	TRBV28	TRBJ2-1	CASSRGGGGSNEQFF	TGTGCCAGCAGCCGGGGGGGCGGCGGGAGCAATGAGCAGTTCTTC
-	TRBD1	TRBV5-5	TRBJ2-5	CASSQPDRGRETQYF	TGTGCCAGCAGCCAACCGGACAGGGGGCGGGAGACCCAGTACTTC
-	TRBD1	TRBV4-3	TRBJ2-5	CASSLGQGETQYF	TGCGCCAGCAGCCTTGGACAGGGGGAGACCCAGTACTTC
-	-	TRBV9	TRBJ2-7	CASSPKTVPYEQYF	TGTGCCAGCAGCCCCAAGACTGTCCCCTACGAGCAGTACTTC
-	TRBD1	TRBV7-8	TRBJ1-6	CASSPGSTGRNSPLHF	TGTGCCAGCAGCCCAGGGTCGACAGGGAGAAATTCACCCCTCCACTTT
once	-	TRBV24-1	TRBJ1-1	CATSGRSPGGPNTEAFF	TGTGCCACCAGTGGGAGGTCCCCAGGCGGCCCGAACACTGAAGCTTTCTTT
-	-	TRBV7-9	TRBJ2-1	CASSPKGQLYNEQFF	TGTGCCAGCAGCCCTAAGGGACAACTCTACAATGAGCAGTTCTTC
-	TRBD2	TRBV27	TRBJ2-7	CASNLNSGSLYEQYF	TGTGCCAGCAACCTCAATAGCGGGAGCCTCTACGAGCAGTACTTC
-	-	TRBV9	TRBJ2-5	CASSVAGIGETQYF	TGTGCCAGCAGCGTAGCGGGGATTGGGGAGACCCAGTACTTC
once	-	TRBV4-3	TRBJ1-2	CASSQDSQGAGYTF	TGCGCCAGCAGCCAAGATAGCCAGGGCGCAGGCTACACCTTC
-	-	TRBV11-2	TRBJ2-5	CASSSDRGETQYF	TGTGCCAGCAGCTCGGACCGCGGGGAGACCCAGTACTTC
once	TRBD2	TRBV11-2	TRBJ2-1	CASSSPTGTSGSVHNEQFF	TGTGCCAGCAGCTCGCCCACCGGGACTAGCGGGAGTGTCCACAATGAGCAGTTCTTC
-	-	TRBV6-5	TRBJ1-2	CASSYLGGDGYTF	TGTGCCAGCAGTTACCTCGGGGGGGATGGCTACACCTTC
-	-	TRBV2	TRBJ2-1	CASSEEEDSEFLYNNEQFF	TGTGCCAGCAGTGAAGAAGAGGACAGCGAATTCCTTTACAACAATGAGCAGTTCTTC
-	TRBD1	TRBV30	TRBJ1-2	CAWGTLRTGFYGYTF	TGTGCCTGGGGCACGCTACGGACAGGGTTCTATGGCTACACCTTC
-	-	TRBV6-2/TRBV6-3	TRBJ2-7	CASSKLDIPYEQYF	TGTGCCAGCAGTAAACTGGACATACCCTACGAGCAGTACTTC
-	-	TRBV4-3	TRBJ2-4	CASSQEPGKANIQYF	TGCGCCAGCAGCCAAGAACCAGGGAAGGCGAACATTCAGTACTTC
-	-	TRBV7-2	TRBJ2-7	CASSLYPTFLYETYEQYF	TGTGCCAGCAGCTTATACCCGACATTCCTCTATGAGACCTACGAGCAGTACTTC
-	TRBD1	TRBV24-1	TRBJ1-5	CATQGGYSNQPQHF	TGTGCCACCCAAGGGGGCTATAGCAATCAGCCCCAGCATTTT
-	TRBD2	TRBV2	TRBJ2-3	CASNTPQNGLAGQSSTDTQYF	TGTGCCAGCAATACCCCCCAGAACGGACTAGCGGGACAGTCTAGCACAGATACGCAGTATTTT
-	TRBD2	TRBV6-2/TRBV6-3	TRBJ2-1	CASSYSGVGGLQNEQFF	TGTGCCAGCAGTTACTCCGGTGTGGGGGGACTACAAAATGAGCAGTTCTTC
-	-	TRBV30	TRBJ1-2	CAWSADRNYGYTF	TGTGCCTGGAGTGCCGACAGGAACTATGGCTACACCTTC
-	TRBD2	TRBV6-2/TRBV6-3	TRBJ2-7	CASSYSTSGDYEQYF	TGTGCCAGCAGTTACTCGACTAGCGGGGACTACGAGCAGTACTTC
-	-	TRBV24-1	TRBJ1-4	CATAGNSNEKLFF	TGTGCCACCGCAGGCAACTCAAATGAAAAACTGTTTTTT
-	TRBD2	TRBV9	TRBJ2-5	CASSVVSGAETQYF	TGTGCCAGCAGCGTAGTTAGCGGGGCAGAGACCCAGTACTTC
once	TRBD2	TRBV7-8	TRBJ2-7	CASSPRSGVLPYEQYF	TGTGCCAGCAGCCCCCGAAGCGGGGTCCTTCCCTACGAGCAGTACTTC
-	TRBD1	TRBV11-3	TRBJ2-1	CASSLGGQGGTNEQFF	TGTGCCAGCAGCTTAGGGGGACAGGGAGGTACCAATGAGCAGTTCTTC
-	TRBD2	TRBV20-1	TRBJ2-7	CSASYEGLVSVEQYF	TGCAGTGCTAGTTATGAGGGACTAGTCTCTGTCGAGCAGTACTTC